The 9 T cell receptor beta chains presented below share a single source sample, sequenced in a study of T cell responses to AZD1222 COVID-19 vaccine. Profiled with immunoSEQ multiplex PCR; TCRdb holds only in-frame clones, not every one. There are around 130,000 clones in the sample; just over 85% occur only once, and roughly 20% lies in the top ten. This sample comprised peripheral blood, obtained on day 0 of MenACWY control vaccination. The source is an adult in good health.

A note on this clone: The junction departs from germline at one end; a sequencing error may be responsible. V gene TRBV28 combines with J gene TRBJ2-7, with 7 positions matching TRBD1. This CDR3 region has 12 residues. Germline CDR1 is MDHEN and CDR2 is SYDVKM. CDR3 amino acids: CASSLVRTGRYF. The CDR3 DNA reads as TGTGCCAGCAGTTTAGTAAGGACAGGCCGTTATTTC.

The chain employs TRBV6-5 and TRBJ2-7; 8 bases map to TRBD1. Trimming cost V 6 bases and J 6 bases; bases outside gene matches: 13. The CDR3 runs 15 residues. CDR1 MNHEY and CDR2 SVGAGI come from the germline V gene. DNA of the CDR3: TGTGCCAGCAGACCGACAGGGGCTCGTCCAAGCGAGCAGTACTTC. Translating gives CASRPTGARPSEQYF.

The chain joins TRBV9 to TRBJ1-5, with D perhaps TRBD1 (6 bases). Trimming took off 3 bases at V and 0 bases at J, with 10 bases between the two ends. CDR3 length: 15 residues. The germline V gene has CDR1 SGDLS and CDR2 YYNGEE. CDR3 DNA: TGTGCCAGCAGCGCTACAGGGTATAGCAATCAGCCCCAGCATTTT. Its protein is CASSATGYSNQPQHF.

The genes are TRBV19 and TRBJ2-5; D is possibly TRBD2 (6 bases). CDR1 LNHDA and CDR2 SQIVND come from the germline V gene (reference sequence). V was trimmed by 7 bases and J by 2 bases, leaving 14 bases between them. The CDR3 is 14 residues long. CDR3 protein: CASTRTGGQETQYF. CDR3 DNA sequence: TGTGCCAGTACGCGGACCGGGGGACAAGAGACCCAGTACTTC. The full variable domain, with the rest looked up from reference TRBV19 and TRBJ2-5, is DGGITQSPKYLFRKEGQNVTLSCEQNLNHDAMYWYRQDPGQGLRLIYYSQIVNDFQKGDIAEGYSVSREKKESFPLTVTSAQKNPTAFYLCASTRTGGQETQYFGPGTRLLVL.

V gene TRBV28 combines with J gene TRBJ2-2; D call uncertain. The germline gives CDR1 MDHEN, CDR2 SYDVKM. CDR3 size: 15 residues. V lost 6 bases to trimming and J lost 5 bases, with 16 bases between them. CDR3 sequence (DNA): TGTGCCAGCAGAACGAAGACATCAGTGACCGGGGAGCTGTTTTTT. It is translated as CASRTKTSVTGELFF.

The V gene is TRBV27, the J gene TRBJ2-7; D is perhaps TRBD2 (5 bases). Between the trimmed V and J ends, which lost 5 bases and 6 bases, there was a span of 20 bases. Germline CDR1 is MNHEY and CDR2 is SMNVEV (reference sequence). CDR3 length: 15 amino acids. The CDR3 loop reads CASSTDPSPRAEQYF. CDR3 nucleotides: TGTGCCAGCAGTACAGACCCTAGCCCCCGGGCCGAGCAGTACTTC.

The V and J genes are TRBV5-1 and TRBJ2-1; D unclear. Trimming stripped 3 bases from V and 4 bases from J, with 11 bases between. The CDR3 runs to 14 residues. The germline V gene encodes CDR1 SGHRS and CDR2 YFSETQ. The CDR3 region is CASSWPSPYNEQFF. The CDR3 DNA reads as TGCGCCAGCAGCTGGCCCTCTCCTTACAATGAGCAGTTCTTC.

The chain recombines TRBV5-6 with TRBJ2-7; maybe TRBD2 (5 bases). CDR1 and CDR2 from the germline V gene are SGHDT and YYEEEE. The CDR3 runs to 14 residues. Trimming shortened V by 3 bases and J by 4 bases, and 14 bases separated the two germline ends. CDR3 DNA sequence: TGTGCCAGCAGCTACCGGGGTAACATGTACGAGCAGTACTTC. It specifies CASSYRGNMYEQYF. Complete variable domain (other parts from reference TRBV5-6 and TRBJ2-7): DAGVTQSPTHLIKTRGQQVTLRCSPKSGHDTVSWYQQALGQGPQFIFQYYEEEERQRGNFPDRFSGHQFPNYSSELNVNALLLGDSALYLCASSYRGNMYEQYFGPGTRLTVT.

The V and J genes are TRBV19 and TRBJ1-1; D is unclear. Germline V CDR1 and CDR2: LNHDA, SQIVND (reference sequence). The length of the CDR3 is 13 residues. Trimming took 7 bases from V and 1 from J, leaving 10 bases between them. The CDR3 sequence: CASTDGWNTEAFF. CDR3 DNA: TGTGCCAGTACCGACGGTTGGAACACTGAAGCTTTCTTT.